This T cell receptor beta chain is from a study of blood T cell repertoires in COVID-19. Using immunoSEQ multiplex PCR, the repertoire was profiled, and TCRdb retains in-frame clones only, with some absent. The sample records about 300,000 clones, roughly 85% being singletons. Germline V lookup: CDR1 SGHTA, CDR2 FQGTGA. The CDR3 is made up of 16 amino acids. Trimming shortened V by 5 bases and J by 1 base, and 12 bases separated the two germline ends. The sequence came from a woman in her thirties who had been exposed to COVID-19. This rearrangement joins TRBV7-3 to TRBJ2-6; D call uncertain. Specimen: PBMCs or T cells enriched from blood (not recorded which). The CDR3 DNA is TGTGCCAGCAGCGCCCTAGAAGCATCTGGGGCCAACGTCCTGACTTTC. This sequence encodes CASSALEASGANVLTF.